This T cell receptor beta chain is from a study of T cells in Graves' hyperthyroidism and ophthalmopathy. RNA transcripts gave rise to amplified TCR beta CDR3 regions. RT-PCR in the first round (using the HTBI primer set) targeted the TCR CDR3. TCRdb re-called the multiplex PCR reads through MiXCR, storing one row per CDR3 protein. The data contain around 200,000 distinct CDR3 sequences, about a sixth of them singletons. This clonotype has a single count. CDR3 size: 12 residues. The sample was blood. V usage is TRBV12-3 or TRBV12-4 and J usage is TRBJ1-3; tentative D call: TRBD1 (6 bases). This TCR was sampled from a woman aged 50 to 60 with Graves' hyperthyroidism. The CDR3 bases are TGTCTCAGCGGGGACACTGGAAACACCATATATTTT. This gives the protein CLSGDTGNTIYF.